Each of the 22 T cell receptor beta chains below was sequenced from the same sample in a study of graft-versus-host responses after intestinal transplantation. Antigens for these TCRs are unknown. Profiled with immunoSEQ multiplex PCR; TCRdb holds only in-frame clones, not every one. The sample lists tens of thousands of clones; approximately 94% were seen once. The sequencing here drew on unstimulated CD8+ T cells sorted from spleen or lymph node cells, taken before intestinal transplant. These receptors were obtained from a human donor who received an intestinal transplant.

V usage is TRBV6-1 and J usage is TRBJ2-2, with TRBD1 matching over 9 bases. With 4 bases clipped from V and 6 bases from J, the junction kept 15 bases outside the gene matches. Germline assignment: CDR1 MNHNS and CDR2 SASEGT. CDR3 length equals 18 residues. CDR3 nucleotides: TGTGCCAGCAGTGTGGGACGAAGTGGGACAGGGCATGCCGGGGAGCTGTTTTTT. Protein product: CASSVGRSGTGHAGELFF.

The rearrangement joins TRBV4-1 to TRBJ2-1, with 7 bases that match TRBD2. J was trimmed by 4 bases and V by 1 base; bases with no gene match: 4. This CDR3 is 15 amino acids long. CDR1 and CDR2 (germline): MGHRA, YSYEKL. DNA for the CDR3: TGCGCCAGCAGCCAAGTCTTCGGGGGGTACAATGAGCAGTTCTTC. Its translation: CASSQVFGGYNEQFF.

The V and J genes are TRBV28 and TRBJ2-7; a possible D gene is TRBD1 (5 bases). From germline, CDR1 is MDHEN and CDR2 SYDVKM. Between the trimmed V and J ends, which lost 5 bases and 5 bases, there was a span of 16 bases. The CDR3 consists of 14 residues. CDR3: CASSPQGPRDEQYF. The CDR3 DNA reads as TGTGCCAGCAGTCCCCAGGGCCCCAGGGACGAGCAGTACTTC.

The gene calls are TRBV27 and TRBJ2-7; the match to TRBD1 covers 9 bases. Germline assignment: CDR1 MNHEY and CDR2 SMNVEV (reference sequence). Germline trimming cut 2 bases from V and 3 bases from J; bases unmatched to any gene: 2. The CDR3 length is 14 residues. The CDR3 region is CASSLGTGLYEQYF. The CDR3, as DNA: TGTGCCAGCAGTTTAGGGACAGGGCTCTACGAGCAGTACTTC.

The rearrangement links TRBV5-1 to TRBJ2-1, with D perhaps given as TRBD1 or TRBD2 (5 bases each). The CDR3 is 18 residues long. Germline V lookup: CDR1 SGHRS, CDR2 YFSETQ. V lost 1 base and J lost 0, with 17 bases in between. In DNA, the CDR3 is TGCGCCAGCAGCTTGATTTGGTGGGGACCCGGCTCCTACAATGAGCAGTTCTTC. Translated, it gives CASSLIWWGPGSYNEQFF.

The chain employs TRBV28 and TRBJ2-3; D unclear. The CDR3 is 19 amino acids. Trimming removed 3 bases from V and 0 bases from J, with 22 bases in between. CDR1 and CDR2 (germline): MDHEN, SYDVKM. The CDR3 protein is CASSLWAPELTTSTDTQYF. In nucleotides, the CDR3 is TGTGCCAGCAGTTTGTGGGCCCCGGAATTAACAACTAGCACAGATACGCAGTATTTT.

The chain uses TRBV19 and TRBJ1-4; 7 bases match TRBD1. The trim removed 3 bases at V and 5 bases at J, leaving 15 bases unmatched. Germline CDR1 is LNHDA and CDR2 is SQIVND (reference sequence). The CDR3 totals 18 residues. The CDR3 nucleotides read TGTGCCAGTAGTATCCTTGGGAAAACCGGGACAGAAAATGAAAAACTGTTTTTT. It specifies CASSILGKTGTENEKLFF.

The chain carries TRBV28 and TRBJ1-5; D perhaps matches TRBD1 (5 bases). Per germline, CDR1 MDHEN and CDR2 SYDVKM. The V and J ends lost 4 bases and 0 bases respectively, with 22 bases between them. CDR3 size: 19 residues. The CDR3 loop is CASSSPRGDSYYSNQPQHF. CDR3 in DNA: TGTGCCAGCAGTTCCCCTCGGGGGGATAGTTATTATAGCAATCAGCCCCAGCATTTT.

CDR3 sequence: CASTSGPATSYEQYF. The CDR3 bases are TGTGCCAGCACCTCCGGGCCCGCGACCTCCTACGAGCAGTACTTC. This chain joins TRBV2 and TRBJ2-7; D is unresolved. From germline, CDR1 is SNHLY and CDR2 FYNNEI. V was trimmed by 7 bases and J by 0 bases, leaving 16 bases between them. This CDR3 is built from 15 residues.

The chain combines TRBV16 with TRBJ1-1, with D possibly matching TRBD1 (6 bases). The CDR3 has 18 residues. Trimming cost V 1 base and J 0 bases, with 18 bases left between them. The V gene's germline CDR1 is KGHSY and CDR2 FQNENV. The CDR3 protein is CASSQYRGPPLMNTEAFF. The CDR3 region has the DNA TGTGCCAGCAGCCAATACCGGGGGCCCCCCCTGATGAACACTGAAGCTTTCTTT.

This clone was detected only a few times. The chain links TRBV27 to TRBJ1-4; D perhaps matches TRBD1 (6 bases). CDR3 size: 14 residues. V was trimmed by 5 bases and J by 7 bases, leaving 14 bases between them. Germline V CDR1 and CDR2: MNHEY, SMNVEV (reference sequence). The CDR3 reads CASSQGIFSEKLFF. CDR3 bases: TGTGCCAGCAGTCAGGGGATTTTCAGTGAAAAACTGTTTTTT.

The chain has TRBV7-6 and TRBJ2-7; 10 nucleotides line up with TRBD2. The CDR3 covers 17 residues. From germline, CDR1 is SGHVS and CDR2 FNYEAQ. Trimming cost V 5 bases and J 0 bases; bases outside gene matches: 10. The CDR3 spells CASSTLLSSGSSYEQYF. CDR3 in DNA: TGTGCCAGCAGCACCCTACTGTCTAGCGGGAGCTCCTACGAGCAGTACTTC.

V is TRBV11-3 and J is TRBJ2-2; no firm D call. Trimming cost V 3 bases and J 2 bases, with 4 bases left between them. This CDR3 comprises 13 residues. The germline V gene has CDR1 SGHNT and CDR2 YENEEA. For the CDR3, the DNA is TGTGCCAGCAGCTTTCCCAACACCGGGGAGCTGTTTTTT. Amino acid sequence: CASSFPNTGELFF.

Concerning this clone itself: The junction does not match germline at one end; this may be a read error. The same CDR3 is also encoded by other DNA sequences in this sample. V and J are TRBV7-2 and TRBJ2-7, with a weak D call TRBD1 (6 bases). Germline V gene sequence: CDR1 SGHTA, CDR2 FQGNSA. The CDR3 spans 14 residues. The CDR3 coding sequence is TGCGCCAGCAGCCCCACAGGGATACAGTACGAGCAGTACTTC. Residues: CASSPTGIQYEQYF.

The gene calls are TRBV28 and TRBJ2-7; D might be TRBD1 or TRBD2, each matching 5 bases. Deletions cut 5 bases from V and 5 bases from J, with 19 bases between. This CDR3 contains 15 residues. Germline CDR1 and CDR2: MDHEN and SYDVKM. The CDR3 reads CASSLVAGTIHEQYF. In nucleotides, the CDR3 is TGTGCCAGCAGTCTGGTGGCAGGGACCATTCACGAGCAGTACTTC.

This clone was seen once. The CDR3 region has the DNA TGCGCCAGCAGCCAAGCCACCAGTTTGAACACTGAAGCTTTCTTT. It encodes CASSQATSLNTEAFF. The V gene is TRBV4-1, the J gene TRBJ1-1, with D unclear. Germline V gives CDR1 MGHRA, CDR2 YSYEKL. The CDR3 is made up of 15 amino acids. Trimming left V 1 base short and J 0 bases short, with 9 bases between.

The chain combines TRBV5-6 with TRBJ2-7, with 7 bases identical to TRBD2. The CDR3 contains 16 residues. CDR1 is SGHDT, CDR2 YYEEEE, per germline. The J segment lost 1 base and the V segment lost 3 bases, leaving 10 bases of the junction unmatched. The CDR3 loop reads CASSSEGLGESYEQYF. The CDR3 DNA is TGTGCCAGCAGCTCAGAAGGACTAGGGGAATCCTACGAGCAGTACTTC.

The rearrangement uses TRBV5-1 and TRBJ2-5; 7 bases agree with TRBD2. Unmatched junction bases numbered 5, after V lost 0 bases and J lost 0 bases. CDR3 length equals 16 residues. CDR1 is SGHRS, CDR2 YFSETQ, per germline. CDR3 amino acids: CASSLGSGTYQETQYF. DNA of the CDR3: TGCGCCAGCAGCTTGGGAAGCGGGACTTACCAAGAGACCCAGTACTTC. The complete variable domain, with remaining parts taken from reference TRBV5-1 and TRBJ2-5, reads KAGVTQTPRYLIKTRGQQVTLSCSPISGHRSVSWYQQTPGQGLQFLFEYFSETQRNKGNFPGRFSGRQFSNSRSEMNVSTLELGDSALYLCASSLGSGTYQETQYFGPGTRLLVL.

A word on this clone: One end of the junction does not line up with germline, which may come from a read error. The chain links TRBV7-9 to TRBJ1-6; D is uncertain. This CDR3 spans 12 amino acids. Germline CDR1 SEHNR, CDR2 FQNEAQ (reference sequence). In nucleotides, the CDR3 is TGTGCCAGCAGCTTAAATAACTCACCCCTCCACTTT. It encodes CASSLNNSPLHF. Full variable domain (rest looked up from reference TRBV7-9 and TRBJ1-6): DTGVSQNPRHKITKRGQNVTFRCDPISEHNRLYWYRQTLGQGPEFLTYFQNEAQLEKSRLLSDRFSAERPKGSFSTLEIQRTEQGDSAMYLCASSLNNSPLHFGNGTRLTVT.

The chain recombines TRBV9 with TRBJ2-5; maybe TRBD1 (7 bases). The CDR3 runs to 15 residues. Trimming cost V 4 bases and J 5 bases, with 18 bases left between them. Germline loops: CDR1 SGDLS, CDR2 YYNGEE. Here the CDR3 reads CASSMEGGAGETQYF. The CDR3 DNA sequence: TGTGCCAGCAGCATGGAAGGGGGCGCGGGGGAGACCCAGTACTTC.

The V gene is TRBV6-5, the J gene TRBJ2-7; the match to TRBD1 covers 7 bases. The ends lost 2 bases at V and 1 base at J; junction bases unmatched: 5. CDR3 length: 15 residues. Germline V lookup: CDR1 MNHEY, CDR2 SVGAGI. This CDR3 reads CASSYQGVRSYEQYF. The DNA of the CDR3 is TGTGCCAGCAGTTACCAGGGGGTAAGGTCCTACGAGCAGTACTTC.

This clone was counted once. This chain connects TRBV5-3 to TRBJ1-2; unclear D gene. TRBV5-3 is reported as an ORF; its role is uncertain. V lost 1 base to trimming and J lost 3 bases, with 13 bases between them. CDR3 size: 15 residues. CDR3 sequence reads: CARSLIQEIHYGYTF. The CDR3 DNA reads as TGTGCCAGAAGCTTGATCCAGGAAATTCACTATGGCTACACCTTC.